In this sample, the clone carrying this T cell receptor (beta chain) turned up many times. Its antigen is unidentified. The sample comes from a study of identical twins. TCRdb used MiXCR to reprocess the 5' RACE reads, holding one entry per CDR3 protein. The top ten clones hold 8% to 10% of a sample with 400,000 or so distinct CDR3 sequences, roughly 9% of them seen once. V lost 8 bases to trimming and J lost 7 bases, with 15 bases between them. The CDR3 runs to 13 residues. Findings of the study overall: Clonotypes of the beta chain that were abundant in cord blood carried fewer insertions (memory repertoires showed none).

The gene calls are TRBV12-3 or TRBV12-4 and TRBJ2-4; D possibly corresponds to TRBD1 (6 bases). The sequence came from a woman aged 50 to 60 in good health. The material sequenced was naive T cells sorted from blood. Written as DNA, the CDR3 is TGTGCCAGCTGCCCACAGGGAGAGAACATTCAGTACTTC. Amino acid sequence: CASCPQGENIQYF.